The clone carrying this T cell receptor (beta chain) was found a few times. The antigen remains undetermined. TCRdb re-called the RT-PCR reads with MiXCR, one entry per CDR3 protein. The table records almost 250,000 distinct CDR3 sequences, more than 10% of them present only once. CDR3 length: 14 amino acids. Trimming removed 6 bases from V and 5 bases from J, with 16 bases in between. CDR1 LNHNV and CDR2 YYDKDF come from the germline V gene (reference sequence). The data belong to a study of response to subunit inactivated influenza vaccine. Findings of the study overall: Authors suggested that a seasonal influenza vaccination recruits few new T cells each time.

The V and J genes are TRBV15 and TRBJ1-1, with D possibly being TRBD1 (6 bases). The source material was non-naive T cells sorted from PBMCs, sampled less than 15 days before vaccination. The TCR originated in a man aged 50 or older who received an inactivated influenza vaccine. CDR3 amino acids: CATRKSQGSTEAFF. The CDR3 DNA follows: TGTGCCACCAGGAAGAGTCAGGGGAGTACTGAAGCTTTCTTT.